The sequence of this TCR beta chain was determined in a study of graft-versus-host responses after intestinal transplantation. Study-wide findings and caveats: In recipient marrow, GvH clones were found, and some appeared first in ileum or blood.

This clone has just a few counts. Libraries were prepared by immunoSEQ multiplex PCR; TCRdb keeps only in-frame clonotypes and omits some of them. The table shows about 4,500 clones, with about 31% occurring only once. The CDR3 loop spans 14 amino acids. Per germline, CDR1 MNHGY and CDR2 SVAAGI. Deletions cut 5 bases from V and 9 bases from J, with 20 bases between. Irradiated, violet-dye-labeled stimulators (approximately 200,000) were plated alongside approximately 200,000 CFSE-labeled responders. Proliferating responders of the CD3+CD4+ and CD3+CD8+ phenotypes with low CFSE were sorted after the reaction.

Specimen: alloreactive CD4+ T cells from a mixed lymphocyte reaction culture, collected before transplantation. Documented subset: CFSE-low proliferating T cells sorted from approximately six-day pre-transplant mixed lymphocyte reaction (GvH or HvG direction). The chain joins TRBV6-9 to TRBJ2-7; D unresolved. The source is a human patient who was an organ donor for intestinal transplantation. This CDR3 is CASSTRLLGLGQYF. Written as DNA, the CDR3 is TGTGCCAGCAGTACAAGGCTTTTGGGCCTGGGGCAGTACTTC.